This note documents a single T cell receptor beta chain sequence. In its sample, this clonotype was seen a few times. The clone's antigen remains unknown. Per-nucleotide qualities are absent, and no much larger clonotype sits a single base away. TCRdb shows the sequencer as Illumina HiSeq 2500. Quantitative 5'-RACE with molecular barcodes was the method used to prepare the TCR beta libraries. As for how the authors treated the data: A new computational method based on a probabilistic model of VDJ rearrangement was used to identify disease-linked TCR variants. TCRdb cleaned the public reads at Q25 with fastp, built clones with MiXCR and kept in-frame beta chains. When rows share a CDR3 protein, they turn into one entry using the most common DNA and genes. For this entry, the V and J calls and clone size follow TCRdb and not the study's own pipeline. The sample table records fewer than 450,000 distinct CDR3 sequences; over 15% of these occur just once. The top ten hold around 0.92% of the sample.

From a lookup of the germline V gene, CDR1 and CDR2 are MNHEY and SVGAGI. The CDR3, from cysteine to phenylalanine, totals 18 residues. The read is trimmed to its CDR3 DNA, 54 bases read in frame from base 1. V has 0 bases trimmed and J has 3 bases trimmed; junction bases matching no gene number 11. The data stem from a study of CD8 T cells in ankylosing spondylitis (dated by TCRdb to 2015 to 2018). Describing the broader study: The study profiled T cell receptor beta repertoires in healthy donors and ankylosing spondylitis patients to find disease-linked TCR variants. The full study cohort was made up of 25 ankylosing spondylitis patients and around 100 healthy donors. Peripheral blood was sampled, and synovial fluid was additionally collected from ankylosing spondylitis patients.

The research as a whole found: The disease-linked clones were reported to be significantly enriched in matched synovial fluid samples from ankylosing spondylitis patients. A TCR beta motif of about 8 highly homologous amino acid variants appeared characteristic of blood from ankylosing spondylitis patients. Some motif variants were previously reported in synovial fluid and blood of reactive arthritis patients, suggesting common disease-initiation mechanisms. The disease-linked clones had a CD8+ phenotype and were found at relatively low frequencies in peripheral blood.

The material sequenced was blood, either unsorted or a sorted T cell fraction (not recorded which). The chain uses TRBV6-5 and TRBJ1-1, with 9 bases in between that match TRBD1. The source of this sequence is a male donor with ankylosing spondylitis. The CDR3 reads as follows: CASSYSRPGTGSHTEAFF. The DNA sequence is TGTGCCAGCAGTTACTCCCGTCCCGGGACAGGGTCGCACACTGAAGCTTTCTTT.